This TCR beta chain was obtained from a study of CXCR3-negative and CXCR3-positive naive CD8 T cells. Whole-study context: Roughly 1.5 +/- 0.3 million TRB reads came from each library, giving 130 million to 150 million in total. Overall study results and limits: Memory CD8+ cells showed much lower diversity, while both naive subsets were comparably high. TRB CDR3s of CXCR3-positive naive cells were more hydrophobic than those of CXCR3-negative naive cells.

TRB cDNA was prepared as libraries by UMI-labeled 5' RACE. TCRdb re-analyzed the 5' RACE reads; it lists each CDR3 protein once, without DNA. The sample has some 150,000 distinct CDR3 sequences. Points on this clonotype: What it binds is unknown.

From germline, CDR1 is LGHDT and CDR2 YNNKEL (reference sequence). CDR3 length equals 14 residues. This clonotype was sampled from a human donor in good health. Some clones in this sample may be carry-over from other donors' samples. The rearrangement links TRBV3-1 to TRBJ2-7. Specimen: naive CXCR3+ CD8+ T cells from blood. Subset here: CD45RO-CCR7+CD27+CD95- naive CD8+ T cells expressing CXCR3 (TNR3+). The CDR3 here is CASRPAESSYEQYF.